The 12 T cell receptor beta chains given below trace back to one sample, sequenced in a study of OX40 agonist ivuxolimab in advanced cancers. Assay: immunoSEQ multiplex PCR; the TCRdb copy retains only in-frame clones and omits some. The table lists about 62,000 clones, more than 65% of them singletons, with approximately 10% in the top ten. The sample was CD4+ or CD8+ T cells sorted from blood, taken in a trial of the OX40 agonist ivuxolimab. These receptors were taken from an adult with an advanced solid tumor such as melanoma, head and neck, liver or kidney cancer.

The chain carries TRBV9 and TRBJ1-2; no clear D. Germline values: CDR1 SGDLS, CDR2 YYNGEE. CDR3 length equals 15 residues. The V end was cut by 0 bases, the J end by 2 bases, with 11 bases between. In DNA, the CDR3 is TGTGCCAGCAGCGTAGAGGGAGAGACAAACTATGGCTACACCTTC. Residues: CASSVEGETNYGYTF.

J is TRBJ2-1 and V is TRBV7-3; 9 bases match TRBD2. The CDR3 sequence is 18 residues long. Germline trimming cut 5 bases from V and 0 bases from J; bases unmatched to any gene: 11. CDR1 is SGHTA, CDR2 FQGTGA, per germline. The CDR3 nucleotides read TGTGCCAGCAGCCCTTTAGGTGGTAGCGGGAGCTCCTACAATGAGCAGTTCTTC. Encoded protein: CASSPLGGSGSSYNEQFF.

The V gene is TRBV7-2, the J gene TRBJ2-7; TRBD1 agrees at 9 bases. The germline CDR1 and CDR2 sequences are SGHTA and FQGNSA. The CDR3 spans 14 residues. Trimming took 7 bases from V and 3 from J; bases not matched to a gene: 7. Written as DNA, the CDR3 is TGTGCCAGCAAGGCGGACAGGGGTGGCTACGAGCAGTACTTC. This codes for CASKADRGGYEQYF.

The V and J genes are TRBV6-6 and TRBJ1-5; 10 nucleotides agree with TRBD1. Germline V gene sequence: CDR1 MNHNY, CDR2 SVGAGI (reference sequence). The CDR3 consists of 15 residues. J was trimmed by 2 bases and V by 7 bases; bases with no gene match: 5. The DNA for the CDR3 is TGTGCCAGCACACGCGACAGGGGGCGCAATCAGCCCCAGCATTTT. This translates into CASTRDRGRNQPQHF.

The CDR3 DNA is TGTGCCAGCAGCCAACAGGGAGTTAATGAAAAACTGTTTTTT. This gives the protein CASSQQGVNEKLFF. This sequence joins TRBV7-2 and TRBJ1-4; perhaps TRBD1 as D (6 bases). V lost 5 bases, J lost 4 bases, and 11 bases lay in between. There are 14 residues in the CDR3. Germline V CDR1 and CDR2: SGHTA, FQGNSA.

V and J are TRBV29-1 and TRBJ2-1; tentative D call: TRBD1 (6 bases). CDR3 length: 15 residues. The V gene's germline CDR1 is SQVTM and CDR2 ANQGSEA. V lost 5 bases and J lost 3, with 17 bases in between. The CDR3 DNA reads TGCAGCGTTCAAAGACAGGAGTTAATCTACAATGAGCAGTTCTTC. Amino acid sequence: CSVQRQELIYNEQFF.

J is TRBJ2-7 and V is TRBV13, with TRBD2 matching 8 bases. With 8 bases clipped from V and 6 bases from J, the junction kept 12 bases outside the gene matches. The germline V gene encodes CDR1 PRHDT and CDR2 FYEKMQ (reference sequence). The CDR3 spans 14 residues. The DNA for the CDR3 is TGTGCCAGCCTTCGGGGCGGGGGGTCTCCCGAGCAGTACTTC. Encoded protein: CASLRGGGSPEQYF.

This clone was seen repeatedly, ten times or more. The chain employs TRBV7-8 and TRBJ1-2; weak D call: TRBD1 (6 bases). The CDR3 is made up of 15 amino acids. The V and J ends lost 4 bases and 2 bases respectively, with 14 bases between them. Germline CDR1 is SGHVS and CDR2 is FQNEAQ. The CDR3 nucleotides are TGTGCCAGCAGCTCCCGGGACACCGACAACTATGGCTACACCTTC. This codes for CASSSRDTDNYGYTF.

The sample holds a few counts of this clone. CDR3 protein: CASSPGPSYEQYF. CDR3 nucleotides: TGTGCCAGCAGCCCAGGACCTAGCTACGAGCAGTACTTC. The chain combines TRBV5-5 with TRBJ2-7, with unresolved D. The germline V gene has CDR1 SGHKS and CDR2 YYEKEE (reference sequence). CDR3 size: 13 residues. V lost 4 bases and J 3 bases, leaving 11 bases between the germline ends.

This clone was detected a few times. The CDR3 loop reads CASSPTQGVYEQYF. The CDR3 nucleotides are TGTGCCAGCTCACCAACACAGGGGGTTTACGAGCAGTACTTC. The genes are TRBV18 and TRBJ2-7, with 8 bases fitting TRBD1. This CDR3 is built from 14 residues. Germline trimming cut 2 bases from V and 4 bases from J; bases unmatched to any gene: 4. Looked up from germline, CDR1 is KGHSH and CDR2 is LQKENI.

The J gene is TRBJ2-1, the V gene TRBV19; 7 bases align to TRBD2. Germline-derived CDR1 and CDR2 are LNHDA and SQIVND (reference sequence). CDR3 length equals 15 residues. V lost 0 bases, J lost 7 bases, and 6 bases stayed unmatched. DNA of the CDR3: TGTGCCAGTAGTATAGAAGGGTGGGGACTAAATGAGCAGTTCTTC. This encodes CASSIEGWGLNEQFF.

The rearrangement links TRBV29-1 to TRBJ1-2; D is ambiguous. V lost 1 base, J lost 3 bases, and 21 bases lay in between. CDR3 length: 17 amino acids. Germline V CDR1 and CDR2: SQVTM, ANQGSEA. The CDR3 DNA reads as TGCAGCGTTGAAGCCCTCGGGCGGGAGTCCAACCACTATGGCTACACCTTC. Translation gives CSVEALGRESNHYGYTF.